This T cell receptor (beta chain) was sequenced during a study of blood T cells in healthy people across ages (dated by TCRdb to the mid-2010s). For the study in its entirety: In model experiments, template switching captured roughly one uniquely barcoded TCR beta cDNA molecule for every two T cells. Age-related changes in TCR beta repertoire diversity were measured in the study by deep sequencing normalized with unique cDNA molecular identifiers. Donors were grouped into four age groups: young (average approximately 15 years), middle-aged (under 40), aged (approximately 67) and long-lived (around 80). To avoid experimental bias, donors of different ages were randomly spread across the sequencing lanes. Two additional independent replicas of 1 million unique cDNA reads from the same blood draw were analyzed for two donors (one aged 18 to 30 and one aged 80 or older). The investigation overall reported the following: Observed TCR beta diversity correlated strongly with the percentage of naive T cells measured by flow cytometry. Observed TCR beta diversity per million T cells fell roughly linearly with age, and a significant reduction was already apparent by age approximately 41. Estimates of total diversity based on one million sequenced T cells were regarded as lower bounds and as underestimates. Bulk unsorted PBMC profiling prevented conclusive comparison of naive and antigen-experienced compartments. The CMV infection status of donors was not known, potentially confounding age-related changes in expanded clonotypes. The long-lived group showed more naive CD4+ T cells, fewer expanded clones and increased TCR diversity than the aged group, suggesting age selection.

Comments on this clonotype: This clone's antigen is unknown. It has no much larger one-base neighbor in the sample; base qualities were not kept.

The CDR3 goes from the cysteine to the phenylalanine over 15 residues. Left in the record is the CDR3 DNA by itself, 45 bases read in frame from the first base. At the junction V is shortened by 6 bases and J by 0 bases; bases outside the gene matches: 8. Taken from the germline V gene (reference sequence), the CDR1 and CDR2 loops are DFQATT and SNEGSKA. Receptor libraries were prepared by 5' RACE. The reads were generated on an Illumina HiSeq 2500. A second about 7 to 11 cycle PCR used a sample-barcoded 5' primer and a J-beta primer mix. Each TCR beta cDNA molecule received a unique molecular identifier from a template-switch 5' adaptor carrying 12 random nucleotides. At least 2.5 million CDR3-containing paired-end reads were obtained from each sample. The Mint cDNA synthesis kit, primed by a TRBC-specific oligonucleotide, was used to synthesize first-strand cDNA from all RNA. Following uracil-DNA glycosylase treatment, all cDNA underwent a first 18-cycle PCR with the universal primers M1SS and BC2_uni_R. Processing in the source paper ran as follows. Each sample was normalized by randomly selecting 1 million high-quality reads, each carrying a distinct molecular identifier. Reads sharing molecular identifiers were discarded rather than binned into consensus sequences. CDR3 identification, clonotype clustering and error correction used MiTCR with a Q25 quality threshold and the strictest error-elimination algorithm. A nonparametric unseen species model using Euler transformation provided a lower-bound estimate of total TCR beta diversity. The public reads were reanalyzed by TCRdb: fastp trimming at Q25, MiXCR alignment, in-frame beta chains only. A single entry per CDR3 protein holds the most common genes and DNA from its merged rows. None of the V and J calls come from the authors' own analysis; TCRdb made them. The table for this sample lists 780,000 or so distinct CDR3 sequences; approximately 53% of them were counted only once. The top ten clonotypes cover approximately 24% of the sample.

The approximately 40 donors, aged about 6 to 100 years, were systemically healthy Caucasian individuals from Russia. Roughly 11 milliliters of peripheral blood were drawn from each donor into EDTA-treated Vacutainer tubes. PBMCs were isolated by Ficoll-Paque density-gradient centrifugation, with at least 6.5 million obtained per sample. Trizol reagent was used to extract total RNA from the PBMCs, yielding at least 5.5 micrograms per sample. For every donor, an aliquot of PBMCs went through flow cytometry to measure the percentages of naive CD45RAhigh/CD27high T cells. Recombination joined TRBV20-1 with TRBJ2-1, and 7 junctional nucleotides match TRBD2. This receptor was taken from a man between 40 and 49 years old in good health. Sequenced input: blood. CDR3 region: CSAEGLPDSYNEQFF. The nucleotides read TGCAGTGCCGAGGGACTACCCGACTCCTACAATGAGCAGTTCTTC.